This is a list of T cell receptor beta chains from one sample in a study of blood T cell repertoires in COVID-19. Sequencing used immunoSEQ multiplex PCR; TCRdb keeps in-frame clones, though not all of them. The data show about 280,000 clones, approximately 89% seen once. Input material: PBMCs or T cells enriched from blood (not recorded which). These TCRs come from a man between 35 and 55 years old who had been exposed to COVID-19. The CDR3 runs from the conserved cysteine through the conserved F or W. D genes are given only for firm matches. Expanded clones get a size class; other rows say once, few or many, or leave the size out.

D,V,J,length,size,DNA,CDR3
-,TRBV19,TRBJ2-3,13,-,TGTGCCAGTAGTAATAGGGGAACAGATACGCAGTATTTT,CASSNRGTDTQYF
-,TRBV28,TRBJ1-1,14,-,TGTGCCAGCAGTTTCATTTCGACAGTAGGAGAAGCTTTCTTT,CASSFISTVGEAFF
-,TRBV27,TRBJ1-2,14,-,TGTGCCAGCAGTTTAAAATCCAGTGTCTATGGCTACACCTTC,CASSLKSSVYGYTF
TRBD1,TRBV19,TRBJ2-2,15,-,TGTGCCAGTAGACCGACAGGGGGCAGCACCGGGGAGCTGTTTTTT,CASRPTGGSTGELFF
TRBD1,TRBV12-3/TRBV12-4,TRBJ1-1,13,-,TGTGCCAGCACTTTCCGGCAGGGGGCGGAAGCTTTCTTT,CASTFRQGAEAFF
TRBD1,TRBV2,TRBJ1-5,14,-,TGTGCCAGCAGTGGAAACAGGGGGAATCAGCCCCAGCATTTT,CASSGNRGNQPQHF
TRBD1,TRBV27,TRBJ1-1,13,-,TGTGCCAGCAGGACAGGGATGAACACTGAAGCTTTCTTT,CASRTGMNTEAFF
TRBD1,TRBV4-2,TRBJ1-1,15,-,TGTGCCAGCAGCCAAGGTCAAAGCGGGACAGGGGAAGCTTTCTTT,CASSQGQSGTGEAFF
-,TRBV24-1,TRBJ2-1,12,-,TGTGCCTCCGACGACAGGAACAATGAGCAGTTCTTC,CASDDRNNEQFF
TRBD2,TRBV5-1,TRBJ2-7,17,-,TGCGCCAGCAGCTTCGGACTAGCGGGAGGGAGCTCCTACGAGCAGTACTTC,CASSFGLAGGSSYEQYF
TRBD1,TRBV12-5,TRBJ1-1,13,-,TGTGCTAGTGGTTGGACAGGGGGTTCTGAAGCTTTCTTT,CASGWTGGSEAFF
-,TRBV9,TRBJ2-5,14,-,TGTGCCAGCAGCGTAGAGGGGATCGAAGAGACCCAGTACTTC,CASSVEGIEETQYF
-,TRBV10-3,TRBJ1-1,13,-,TGTGCCATCAGCCTGACAGCGAACACTGAAGCTTTCTTT,CAISLTANTEAFF
-,TRBV19,TRBJ1-5,15,-,TGTGCCAGTAGTATAGACGGGGGAGGCAATCAGCCCCAGCATTTT,CASSIDGGGNQPQHF
TRBD2,TRBV19,TRBJ2-2,15,-,TGTGCCAGTGCCCCCTTTACGGGGGGCACCGGGGAGCTGTTTTTT,CASAPFTGGTGELFF
-,TRBV5-4,TRBJ2-7,16,-,TGTGCCAGCAGCCCTGGGTCGACAGGGAGGATCTACGAGCAGTACTTC,CASSPGSTGRIYEQYF
TRBD1,TRBV28,TRBJ1-2,14,once,TGTGCCAGCAGGACGACAGGGGGCTGGGATGGCTACACCTTC,CASRTTGGWDGYTF
-,TRBV19,TRBJ1-2,16,-,TGTGCCAGTAGTGTCTTGCCGCAGGGGACTAACTATGGCTACACCTTC,CASSVLPQGTNYGYTF
-,TRBV5-1,TRBJ1-1,14,-,TGCGCCAGCAGCGGGCTGCTTCCGAACACTGAAGCTTTCTTT,CASSGLLPNTEAFF
-,TRBV2,TRBJ1-1,12,-,TGTGCCAGCATTGGGCAGGGAAGGTTAACTTTCTTT,CASIGQGRLTFF
-,TRBV7-9,TRBJ1-2,12,-,TGTGCTACAGGTTTCGTTGGCTATGGCTACACCTTC,CATGFVGYGYTF
-,TRBV3-1/TRBV3-2,TRBJ2-3,16,-,TGTGCCAGCACCCCGGGACATGGGGCGGCCACAGATACGCAGTATTTT,CASTPGHGAATDTQYF
TRBD1,TRBV25-1,TRBJ1-1,16,-,TGTGCCAGCAGTGATCGGGTAAACAGGGGAGCCACTGAAGCTTTCTTT,CASSDRVNRGATEAFF
TRBD1,TRBV29-1,TRBJ1-5,15,-,TGCAGCGTTCTACAGGGGACGGGAAACAATCAGCCCCAGCATTTT,CSVLQGTGNNQPQHF
-,TRBV7-3,TRBJ1-6,15,-,TGTGCCAGCAGCCGTACAAGCTCCTATAATTCACCCCTCCACTTT,CASSRTSSYNSPLHF
-,TRBV9,TRBJ2-1,14,-,TGTGCCAGCAGCGCCCCGGACAGCTACAATGAGCAGTTCTTC,CASSAPDSYNEQFF
-,TRBV4-1,TRBJ2-1,15,-,TGCGCCAGCAGCCAAGTTACTACAACCTACAATGAGCAGTTCTTC,CASSQVTTTYNEQFF
-,TRBV2,TRBJ1-3,11,-,TGTGCCAGGGAGATTGGAAACACCATATATTTT,CAREIGNTIYF
TRBD1,TRBV19,TRBJ2-5,15,-,TGTGCCAGTAGGGGAACCGGGACAGTTCAAGAGACCCAGTACTTC,CASRGTGTVQETQYF
-,TRBV4-1,TRBJ1-3,15,-,TGCGCCAGCAGCCAAGGACTGATCTCTGGAAACACCATATATTTT,CASSQGLISGNTIYF
TRBD1,TRBV5-6,TRBJ2-5,15,-,TGTGCCAGCAGCCTCCGGGACAGACCGCTAGAGACCCAGTACTTC,CASSLRDRPLETQYF
-,TRBV3-1/TRBV3-2,TRBJ2-7,15,-,TGTGCCAGCAGCCAAGTCGCGGACAACTCCTACGAGCAGTACTTC,CASSQVADNSYEQYF
-,TRBV30,TRBJ1-4,14,-,TGTGCCTGGAGTGTGAGAAGCCTTAATGAAAAACTGTTTTTT,CAWSVRSLNEKLFF
-,TRBV15,TRBJ1-1,15,once,TGTGCCACCAGCAAGCTTGGGGGGGAGTCAGGGGAAGCTTTCTTT,CATSKLGGESGEAFF
TRBD1,TRBV4-1,TRBJ1-3,14,-,TGCGCCAGCGGAGGGGGCGCAGATGGAAACACCATATATTTT,CASGGGADGNTIYF
-,TRBV19,TRBJ1-3,17,few,TGTGCCAGTAGTATTCGACAGGACCTTTTCTCTGGAAACACCATATATTTT,CASSIRQDLFSGNTIYF
-,TRBV6-5,TRBJ1-5,15,few,TGTGCCAGCAGCCCCGTAGCACATAGCAATCAGCCCCAGCATTTT,CASSPVAHSNQPQHF
-,TRBV28,TRBJ1-1,15,-,TGTGCCAGCAGTGTCATATCGACAGTGAACACTGAAGCTTTCTTT,CASSVISTVNTEAFF
-,TRBV29-1,TRBJ1-1,16,-,TGCAGCGTTGAAAGACCCCGGGGGGGGGTAACGACTGAAGCTTTCTTT,CSVERPRGGVTTEAFF
-,TRBV6-6,TRBJ1-5,17,-,TGTGCCAGCAGTCCTCCGGGTAAGAACAGGGGCAATCAGCCCCAGCATTTT,CASSPPGKNRGNQPQHF
TRBD2,TRBV10-3,TRBJ2-1,17,-,TGTGCCATCAGTGAGTCGGGCGGGAGGGCCAACGGCAATGAGCAGTTCTTC,CAISESGGRANGNEQFF
TRBD1,TRBV11-3,TRBJ1-2,15,-,TGTGCCAGCAGCGGTAGTGGGACAGGGGACTATGGCTACACCTTC,CASSGSGTGDYGYTF
TRBD1,TRBV5-1,TRBJ1-1,13,-,TGCGCCAGCAGCAAGACAGGGCAAACTGAAGCTTTCTTT,CASSKTGQTEAFF
-,TRBV25-1,TRBJ2-5,15,-,TGTGCCAGCAGTCGCGGAACAGGGCCGGGGGAGACCCAGTACTTC,CASSRGTGPGETQYF
-,TRBV19,TRBJ2-1,16,-,TGTGCCAGTAGTATTCTCGCGCCAAGCTCCTACAATGAGCAGTTCTTC,CASSILAPSSYNEQFF
-,TRBV5-4,TRBJ1-1,16,-,TGTGCCAGCAGCTTGGGAGGGCTCTTCTCGAACACTGAAGCTTTCTTT,CASSLGGLFSNTEAFF
-,TRBV2,TRBJ2-7,11,few,TGTGCCAGCAGTGCCCCCAACGAGCAGTACTTC,CASSAPNEQYF
-,TRBV28,TRBJ2-5,13,-,TGTGCCAGCAGTCGGGATAGCCGAGAGACCCAGTACTTC,CASSRDSRETQYF
-,TRBV6-5,TRBJ2-7,14,once,TGTGCCAGCAGTTTTGGGCAGGGGAGGGGCGAGCAGTACTTC,CASSFGQGRGEQYF
-,TRBV7-5,TRBJ2-1,15,-,TGTGTCAGAAGCTTAGTTCTGAGGGCCGGGAATGAGCAGTTCTTC,CVRSLVLRAGNEQFF
-,TRBV7-9,TRBJ2-1,12,-,TGTGCCAGCAGCCCGCGGTCCCATGAGCAGTTCTTC,CASSPRSHEQFF
TRBD1,TRBV19,TRBJ1-1,14,once,TGTGCCAGTAGTATAGCACAGGGGAGAACTGAAGCTTTCTTT,CASSIAQGRTEAFF
-,TRBV7-8,TRBJ2-5,14,-,TGTGCCAGCAGCCCGTGGACAGTACAAGAGACCCAGTACTTC,CASSPWTVQETQYF
-,TRBV19,TRBJ2-2,16,once,TGTGCCAGTAGTATATGGAGGGGTAGCCGCACCGGGGAGCTGTTTTTT,CASSIWRGSRTGELFF
-,TRBV12-5,TRBJ1-1,14,few,TGTGCTAGTGGTCGGGTTCAAGGGGTAACTGAAGCTTTCTTT,CASGRVQGVTEAFF